This T cell receptor beta chain was identified in a study of T cell clonality in common variable immunodeficiency. This clone was counted at least ten times. Its antigen is still unknown. Study conclusions and caveats: Reportedly, TCR beta sequences from common variable immunodeficiency showed fewer deletions and N-nucleotide insertions. What drives increased CVID clonality needs T cell subpopulation sequencing.

Sequencing input was equivalent genomic DNA from CVID and controls. Some clones are missing from TCRdb's copy, which holds only in-frame ones; the method was immunoSEQ multiplex PCR. The sample has about 42,000 clones, none seen only once. For at least one year, all CVID subjects received replacement immunoglobulin. Donors gave roughly 5 to 8 ml heparinized peripheral whole blood. The receptor's source is a human donor with common variable immunodeficiency. Sequenced: peripheral blood mononuclear cells.

The DNA read from the CDR3 is TGCAGCGTACAGACTAGCACCCCTCAAGAGACC. Translated, it gives CSVQTSTPQET. The whole CDR3 protein is CSVQTSTPQETQYF. The chain recombines TRBV29-1 with TRBJ2-5; TRBD2 matches at 7 bases. The read halts 3 residues ahead of the CDR3 end, with the missing end drawn from the germline J gene. Germline CDR1 reads SQVTM; CDR2 reads ANQGSEA. CDR3 length: 14 amino acids. V lost 6 bases to trimming and J lost 2 bases; unmatched junction nucleotides: 9.